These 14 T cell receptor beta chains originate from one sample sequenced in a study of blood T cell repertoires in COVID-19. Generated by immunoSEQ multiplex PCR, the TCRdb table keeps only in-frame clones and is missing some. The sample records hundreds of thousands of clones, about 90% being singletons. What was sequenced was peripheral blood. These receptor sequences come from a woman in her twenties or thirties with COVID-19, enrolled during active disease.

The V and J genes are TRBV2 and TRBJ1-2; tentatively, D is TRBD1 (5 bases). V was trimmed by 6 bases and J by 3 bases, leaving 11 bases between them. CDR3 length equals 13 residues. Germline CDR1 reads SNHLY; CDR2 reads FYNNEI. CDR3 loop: CASRMEGHYGYTF. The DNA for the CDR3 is TGTGCCAGCAGGATGGAGGGGCACTATGGCTACACCTTC.

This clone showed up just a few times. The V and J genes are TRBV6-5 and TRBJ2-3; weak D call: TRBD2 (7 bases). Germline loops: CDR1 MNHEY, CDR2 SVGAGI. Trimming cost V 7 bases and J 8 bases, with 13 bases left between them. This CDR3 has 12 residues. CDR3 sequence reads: CASTTAGATQYF. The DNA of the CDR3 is TGTGCCAGCACTACGGCGGGGGCTACGCAGTATTTT.

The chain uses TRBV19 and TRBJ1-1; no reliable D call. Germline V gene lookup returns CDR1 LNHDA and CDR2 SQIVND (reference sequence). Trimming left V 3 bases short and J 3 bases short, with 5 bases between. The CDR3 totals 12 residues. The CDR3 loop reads CASSMSYTEAFF. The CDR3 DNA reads TGTGCCAGTAGTATGAGTTACACTGAAGCTTTCTTT.

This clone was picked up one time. The CDR3 region has the DNA TGTGCCAGCAGCCTCACAGGGAAGCGCAATGAAAAACTGTTTTTT. As protein: CASSLTGKRNEKLFF. The chain uses TRBV7-2 and TRBJ1-4; a weak D match, TRBD1 (6 bases). Germline loops: CDR1 SGHTA, CDR2 FQGNSA. V was cut by 5 bases and J by 5 bases, with 15 bases left in between. The CDR3 is 15 amino acids.

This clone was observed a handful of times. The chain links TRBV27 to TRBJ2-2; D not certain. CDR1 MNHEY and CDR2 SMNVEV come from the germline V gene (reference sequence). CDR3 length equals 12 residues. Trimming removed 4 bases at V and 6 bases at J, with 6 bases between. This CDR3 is CASSYLAGELFF. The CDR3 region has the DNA TGTGCCAGCAGTTACCTAGCCGGGGAGCTGTTTTTT.

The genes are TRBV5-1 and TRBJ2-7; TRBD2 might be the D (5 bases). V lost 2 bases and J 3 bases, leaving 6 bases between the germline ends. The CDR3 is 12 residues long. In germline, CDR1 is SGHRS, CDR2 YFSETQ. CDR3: CASSFGGYEQYF. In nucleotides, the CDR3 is TGCGCCAGCAGCTTTGGAGGCTACGAGCAGTACTTC.

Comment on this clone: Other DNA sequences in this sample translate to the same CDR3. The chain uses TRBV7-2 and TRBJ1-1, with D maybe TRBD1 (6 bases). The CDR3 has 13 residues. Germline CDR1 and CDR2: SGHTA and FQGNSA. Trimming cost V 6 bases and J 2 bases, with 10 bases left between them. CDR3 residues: CASSSQGNTEAFF. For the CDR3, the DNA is TGTGCCAGCAGTTCACAGGGAAACACTGAAGCTTTCTTT.

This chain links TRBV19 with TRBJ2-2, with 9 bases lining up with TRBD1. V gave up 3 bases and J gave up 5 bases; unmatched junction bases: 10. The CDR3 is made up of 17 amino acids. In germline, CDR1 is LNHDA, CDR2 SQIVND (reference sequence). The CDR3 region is CASSISTGGAGTGELFF. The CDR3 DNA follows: TGTGCCAGTAGTATCTCAACAGGGGGCGCAGGGACCGGGGAGCTGTTTTTT.

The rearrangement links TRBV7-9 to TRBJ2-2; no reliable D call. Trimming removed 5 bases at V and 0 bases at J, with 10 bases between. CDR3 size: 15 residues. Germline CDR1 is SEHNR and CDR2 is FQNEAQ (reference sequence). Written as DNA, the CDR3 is TGTGCCAGCAGCGTCTCGAGTGCGAACACCGGGGAGCTGTTTTTT. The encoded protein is CASSVSSANTGELFF. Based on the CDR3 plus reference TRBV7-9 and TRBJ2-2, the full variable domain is DTGVSQNPRHKITKRGQNVTFRCDPISEHNRLYWYRQTLGQGPEFLTYFQNEAQLEKSRLLSDRFSAERPKGSFSTLEIQRTEQGDSAMYLCASSVSSANTGELFFGEGSRLTVL.

CDR3 region: CASTPRQTGRNTEAFF. The CDR3 bases are TGTGCCAGTACCCCCCGACAAACTGGTAGGAACACTGAAGCTTTCTTT. The chain is built from TRBV19 and TRBJ1-1; D gene ambiguous. The length of the CDR3 is 16 residues. Germline CDR1 LNHDA, CDR2 SQIVND (reference sequence). V lost 7 bases, J lost 1 base, and 19 bases lay in between.

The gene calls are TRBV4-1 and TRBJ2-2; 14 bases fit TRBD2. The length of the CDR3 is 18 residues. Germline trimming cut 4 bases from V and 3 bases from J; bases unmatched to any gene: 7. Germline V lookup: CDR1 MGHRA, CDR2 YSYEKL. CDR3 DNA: TGCGCCAGCAGCCCCTCGGGACTAGCGGGAGAGGACACCGGGGAGCTGTTTTTT. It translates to CASSPSGLAGEDTGELFF.

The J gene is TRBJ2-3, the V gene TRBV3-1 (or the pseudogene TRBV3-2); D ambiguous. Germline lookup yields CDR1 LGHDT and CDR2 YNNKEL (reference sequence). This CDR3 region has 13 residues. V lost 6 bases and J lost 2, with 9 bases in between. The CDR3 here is CASSPTATDTQYF. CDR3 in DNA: TGTGCCAGCAGTCCCACAGCCACAGATACGCAGTATTTT.

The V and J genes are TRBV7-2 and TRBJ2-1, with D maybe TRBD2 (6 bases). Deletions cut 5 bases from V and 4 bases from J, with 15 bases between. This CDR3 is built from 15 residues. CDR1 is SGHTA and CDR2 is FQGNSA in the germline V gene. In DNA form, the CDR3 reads TGTGCCAGCAGCGACACGGGGGAGAGGTACAATGAGCAGTTCTTC. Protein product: CASSDTGERYNEQFF.

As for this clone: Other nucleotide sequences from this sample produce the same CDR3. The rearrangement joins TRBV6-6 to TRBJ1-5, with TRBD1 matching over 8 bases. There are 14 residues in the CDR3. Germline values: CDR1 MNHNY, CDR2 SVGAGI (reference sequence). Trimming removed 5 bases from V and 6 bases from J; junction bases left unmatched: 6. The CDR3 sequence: CASSNQGAGQPQHF. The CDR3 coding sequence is TGTGCCAGCAGTAATCAGGGGGCAGGTCAGCCCCAGCATTTT.